The entry below describes one T cell receptor (beta chain). Per germline, CDR1 SEHNR and CDR2 FQNEAQ (reference sequence). This CDR3 has 14 amino acids. Germline trimming cut 5 bases from V and 8 bases from J; bases unmatched to any gene: 7. The source of the sample is a study of T cell changes during pregnancy in multiple sclerosis. Profiled with immunoSEQ multiplex PCR; TCRdb holds only in-frame clones, not every one. This table has under 40,000 clones, approximately 91% appearing once. This sequence joins TRBV7-9 and TRBJ1-4; 8 bases are a match to TRBD1. The sequenced sample was peripheral blood, obtained in the second trimester of pregnancy. This clonotype originated in a female donor in good health, enrolled as a control in a pregnancy study. CDR3 amino acids: CASSDTGGGEKLFF. The CDR3 DNA reads TGTGCCAGCAGCGATACAGGGGGAGGCGAAAAACTGTTTTTT.